Below are 11 T cell receptor beta chains sequenced from a single sample in a study of blood T cell repertoires in COVID-19. Profiling relied on immunoSEQ multiplex PCR, and the TCRdb table lists in-frame clones only, not all of them. Among around 280,000 clones listed, approximately 86% were seen once. Specimen: peripheral blood. These receptors were collected from a woman aged 45 to 65 who had recovered from COVID-19.

The chain is built from TRBV6-6 and TRBJ1-2, with unresolved D. Germline CDR1 is MNHNY and CDR2 is SVGAGI (reference sequence). The V gene lost 6 bases and the J gene lost 2 bases, with 10 bases spanning the gap. The length of the CDR3 is 13 residues. This CDR3 reads CASRPHLNYGYTF. CDR3 sequence (DNA): TGTGCCAGCAGACCCCACTTGAACTATGGCTACACCTTC.

V usage is TRBV19 and J usage is TRBJ2-7, with 15 bases identical to TRBD2. There are 15 residues in the CDR3. Trimming took 5 bases from V and 4 from J; bases not matched to a gene: 3. The V gene's germline CDR1 is LNHDA and CDR2 SQIVND (reference sequence). Here the CDR3 reads CASSVGTSGRYEQYF. CDR3 nucleotide sequence: TGTGCCAGTAGTGTGGGGACTAGCGGGAGGTACGAGCAGTACTTC.

The CDR3: CASSLGAFSGNTIYF. For the CDR3, the DNA is TGCGCCAGCAGCTTGGGGGCTTTCTCTGGAAACACCATATATTTT. V and J are TRBV5-1 and TRBJ1-3; D is ambiguous. There are 15 residues in the CDR3. The V gene's germline CDR1 is SGHRS and CDR2 YFSETQ. V gave up 0 bases and J gave up 0 bases, with 7 bases separating them. The whole variable domain, remainder taken from reference TRBV5-1 and TRBJ1-3, is KAGVTQTPRYLIKTRGQQVTLSCSPISGHRSVSWYQQTPGQGLQFLFEYFSETQRNKGNFPGRFSGRQFSNSRSEMNVSTLELGDSALYLCASSLGAFSGNTIYFGEGSWLTVV.

This clone was recorded once. The rearrangement links TRBV11-1 to TRBJ2-5, with TRBD2 matching 7 bases. This CDR3 comprises 15 residues. J lost 5 bases, V lost 1 base, and 7 bases had no gene match. Germline CDR1 and CDR2: SGHAT and FQDESV (reference sequence). The CDR3 nucleotides are TGTGCCAGCAGCTTAGTCGGGGGGATCGGGGAGACCCAGTACTTC. As protein: CASSLVGGIGETQYF.

V is TRBV7-2 and J is TRBJ2-1; 7 nucleotides agree with TRBD2. The germline V gene encodes CDR1 SGHTA and CDR2 FQGNSA. V lost 1 base to trimming and J lost 6 bases; unmatched junction nucleotides: 6. The CDR3 length is 15 residues. This chain's CDR3 is CASSLVSASGNEQFF. The CDR3 coding sequence is TGTGCCAGCAGCTTAGTATCGGCTAGCGGCAATGAGCAGTTCTTC.

The gene calls are TRBV28 and TRBJ1-6; TRBD1 agrees at 8 bases. The CDR3 is 16 residues long. CDR1 and CDR2 from the germline V gene are MDHEN and SYDVKM. J gave up 8 bases and V 2 bases, and 8 bases lay outside the gene matches. CDR3 coding DNA: TGTGCCAGCAGTTTACCCCTAACAGGGGGGGATTCACCCCTCCACTTT. Protein product: CASSLPLTGGDSPLHF. The whole variable domain, remainder taken from reference TRBV28 and TRBJ1-6, is DVKVTQSSRYLVKRTGEKVFLECVQDMDHENMFWYRQDPGLGLRLIYFSYDVKMKEKGDIPEGYSVSREKKERFSLILESASTNQTSMYLCASSLPLTGGDSPLHFGNGTRLTVT.

This clone appeared a single time. V gene TRBV7-9 combines with J gene TRBJ2-5; D perhaps matches TRBD1 (6 bases). The germline V gene has CDR1 SEHNR and CDR2 FQNEAQ (reference sequence). The CDR3 length is 19 residues. V lost 7 bases to trimming and J lost 7 bases, with 34 bases between them. CDR3 sequence (DNA): TGTGCCAGCATCGTCCCCCAACAGGGAAGGGGCCTAGAAATGGGGACCCAGTACTTC. This encodes CASIVPQQGRGLEMGTQYF.

This chain links TRBV7-2 with TRBJ1-2; 9 bases are a match to TRBD1. The ends lost 5 bases at V and 8 bases at J; junction bases unmatched: 12. The CDR3 consists of 15 residues. Per germline, CDR1 SGHTA and CDR2 FQGNSA. In DNA form, the CDR3 reads TGTGCCAGCAGCCGGCACTTGGACAGGGGTAACGGCTACACCTTC. This sequence encodes CASSRHLDRGNGYTF.

The V gene is TRBV27, the J gene TRBJ1-2; 9 bases line up with TRBD1. V lost 2 bases, J lost 4 bases, and 11 bases stayed unmatched. This CDR3 is built from 17 residues. Germline-derived CDR1 and CDR2 are MNHEY and SMNVEV (reference sequence). CDR3 DNA: TGTGCCAGCAGTTTAACTCTGGGGACAGGGTTTACCTATGGCTACACCTTC. Translating it yields CASSLTLGTGFTYGYTF.

This clone was seen only once. V is TRBV7-6 and J is TRBJ1-4; D is possibly TRBD1 (6 bases). In germline, CDR1 is SGHVS, CDR2 FNYEAQ. Trimming pared 1 base from V and 6 bases from J, leaving 12 bases between. The CDR3 consists of 15 residues. CDR3 in DNA: TGTGCCAGCAGCTTAGGGCCAGGGGTAGATGAAAAACTGTTTTTT. Its protein is CASSLGPGVDEKLFF. The full variable domain, in which reference TRBV7-6 and TRBJ1-4 provide the parts outside the CDR3, is GAGVSQSPRYKVTKRGQDVALRCDPISGHVSLYWYRQALGQGPEFLTYFNYEAQQDKSGLPNDRFSAERPEGSISTLTIQRTEQRDSAMYRCASSLGPGVDEKLFFGSGTQLSVL.

This chain connects TRBV2 to TRBJ1-1, with a tentative D call TRBD1 (5 bases). Germline assignment: CDR1 SNHLY and CDR2 FYNNEI. CDR3 length equals 13 residues. The V end lost 7 bases, the J end lost 4 bases, and 13 bases lay between the germline ends. In nucleotides, the CDR3 is TGTGCCAGCAAGTGGCAGGGTAGCACTGAAGCTTTCTTT. This gives the protein CASKWQGSTEAFF.